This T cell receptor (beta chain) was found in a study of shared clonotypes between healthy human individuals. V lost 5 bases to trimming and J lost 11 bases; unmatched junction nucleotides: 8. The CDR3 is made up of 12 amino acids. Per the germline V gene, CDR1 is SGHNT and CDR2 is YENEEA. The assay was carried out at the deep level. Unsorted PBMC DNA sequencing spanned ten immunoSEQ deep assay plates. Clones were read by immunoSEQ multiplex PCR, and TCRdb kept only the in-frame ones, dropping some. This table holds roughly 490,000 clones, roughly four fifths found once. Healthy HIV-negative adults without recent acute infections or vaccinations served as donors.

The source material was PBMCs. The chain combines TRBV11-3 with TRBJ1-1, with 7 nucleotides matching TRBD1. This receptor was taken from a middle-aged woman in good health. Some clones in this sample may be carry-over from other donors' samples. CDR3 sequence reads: CASSTRQGRAFF. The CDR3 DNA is TGTGCCAGCAGCACCCGACAGGGTCGTGCTTTCTTT.